The present TCR beta chain was sequenced within a study of technical replicates of blood from a few donors. Trimming removed 3 bases from V and 0 bases from J, with 9 bases in between. The CDR3 spans 16 residues. Germline V gene sequence: CDR1 LNHNV, CDR2 YYDKDF (reference sequence). TCRdb keeps only in-frame clones here, not all; method: immunoSEQ multiplex PCR. The repertoire holds around 83,000 clones, with 85% to 95% as singletons. The specimen sequenced was T cells isolated from PBMCs. This chain joins TRBV15 and TRBJ2-6; D might be TRBD2 (5 bases). This clonotype was obtained from a human donor in good health. The CDR3 sequence is CATSSGLGSGANVLTF. The CDR3, as DNA: TGTGCCACCAGCAGCGGACTCGGCTCTGGGGCCAACGTCCTGACTTTC.